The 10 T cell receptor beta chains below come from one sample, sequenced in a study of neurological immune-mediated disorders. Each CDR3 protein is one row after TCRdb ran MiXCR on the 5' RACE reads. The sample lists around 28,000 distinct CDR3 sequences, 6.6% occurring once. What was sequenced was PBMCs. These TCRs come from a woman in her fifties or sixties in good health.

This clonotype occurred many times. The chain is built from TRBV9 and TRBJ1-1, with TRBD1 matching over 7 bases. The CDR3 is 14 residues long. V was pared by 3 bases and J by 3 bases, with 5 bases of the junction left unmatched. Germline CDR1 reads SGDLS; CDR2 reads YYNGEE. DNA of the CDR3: TGTGCCAGCAGCGCCACAGGGGCGCACACTGAAGCTTTCTTT. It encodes CASSATGAHTEAFF.

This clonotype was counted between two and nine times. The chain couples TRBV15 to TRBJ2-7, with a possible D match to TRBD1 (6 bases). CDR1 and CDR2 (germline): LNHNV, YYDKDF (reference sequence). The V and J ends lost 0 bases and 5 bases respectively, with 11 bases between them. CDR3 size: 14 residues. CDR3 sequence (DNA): TGTGCCACCAGCAGAGAGAGGGCAGGGGACGAGCAGTACTTC. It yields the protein CATSRERAGDEQYF.

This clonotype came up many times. The CDR3 DNA reads as TGCAGTGCTAGAGATTTAGGGGGTCACACCGGGGAGCTGTTTTTT. This codes for CSARDLGGHTGELFF. V gene TRBV20-1 combines with J gene TRBJ2-2, with D possibly matching TRBD1 (6 bases). With 0 bases removed from V and 3 bases from J, the gap between germline ends came to 11 bases. The CDR3 runs 15 residues. Germline assignment: CDR1 DFQATT and CDR2 SNEGSKA (reference sequence).

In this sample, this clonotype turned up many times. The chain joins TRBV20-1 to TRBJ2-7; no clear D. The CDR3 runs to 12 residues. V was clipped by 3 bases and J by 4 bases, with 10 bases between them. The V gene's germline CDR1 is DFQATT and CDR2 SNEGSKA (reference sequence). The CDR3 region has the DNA TGCAGTGCTAGGGTTGGACCATACGAGCAGTACTTC. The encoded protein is CSARVGPYEQYF.

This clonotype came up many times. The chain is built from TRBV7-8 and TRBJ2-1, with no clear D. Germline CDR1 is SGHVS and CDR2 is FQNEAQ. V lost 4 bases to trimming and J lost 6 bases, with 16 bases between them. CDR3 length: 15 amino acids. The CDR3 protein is CASSSSLKQINEQFF. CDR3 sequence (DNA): TGTGCCAGCAGCTCATCGTTAAAGCAGATCAATGAGCAGTTCTTC.

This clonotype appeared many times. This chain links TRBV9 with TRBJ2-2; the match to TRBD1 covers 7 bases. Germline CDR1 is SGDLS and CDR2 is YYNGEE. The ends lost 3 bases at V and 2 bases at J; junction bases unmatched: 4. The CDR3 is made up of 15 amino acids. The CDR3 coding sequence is TGTGCCAGCAGCGCGGGACAGATAAACACCGGGGAGCTGTTTTTT. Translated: CASSAGQINTGELFF.

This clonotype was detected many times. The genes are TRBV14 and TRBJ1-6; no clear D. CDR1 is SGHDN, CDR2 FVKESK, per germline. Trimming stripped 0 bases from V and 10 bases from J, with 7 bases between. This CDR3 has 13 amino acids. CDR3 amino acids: CASSQDLESPLHF. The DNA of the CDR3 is TGTGCCAGCAGCCAAGATTTGGAATCACCCCTCCACTTT.

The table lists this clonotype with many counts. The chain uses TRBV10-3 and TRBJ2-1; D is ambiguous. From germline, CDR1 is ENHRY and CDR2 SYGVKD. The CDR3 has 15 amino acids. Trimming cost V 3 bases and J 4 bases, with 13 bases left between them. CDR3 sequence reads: CAISDETPTYNEQFF. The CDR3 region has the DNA TGTGCCATCAGTGACGAGACCCCCACTTACAATGAGCAGTTCTTC.

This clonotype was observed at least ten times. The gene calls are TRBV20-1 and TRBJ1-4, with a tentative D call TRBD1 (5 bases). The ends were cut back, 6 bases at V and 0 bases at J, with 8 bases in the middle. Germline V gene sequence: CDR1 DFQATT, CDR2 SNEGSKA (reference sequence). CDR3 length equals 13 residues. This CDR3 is CSARRATNEKLFF. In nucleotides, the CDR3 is TGCAGTGCCCGCAGGGCAACTAATGAAAAACTGTTTTTT.

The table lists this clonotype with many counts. CDR3 amino acids: CSASRLVGGVSGRAGNEQFF. In nucleotides, the CDR3 is TGCAGTGCTAGTAGGCTCGTAGGAGGTGTGAGCGGGAGGGCCGGCAATGAGCAGTTCTTC. This chain connects TRBV20-1 to TRBJ2-1; 10 bases match TRBD2. V lost 3 bases to trimming and J lost 6 bases; unmatched junction nucleotides: 23. The length of the CDR3 is 20 residues. Germline CDR1 is DFQATT and CDR2 is SNEGSKA (reference sequence).